Sequencing of this T cell receptor beta chain was carried out in a study of metastatic and nonmetastatic thyroid tumors. Across the whole study: A comparison of repertoires was made across blood and tumor or nodule tissue from malignant and benign thyroid patients. Study-level points and caveats: Significantly higher TCR beta diversity was reportedly seen in malignant thyroid tumors than benign nodules, in blood and tumor.

Comment on this clone: The target antigen is unknown. This may be a read error, as it is one base from a much larger clone.

V was clipped by 4 bases and J by 0 bases; unmatched bases: 9. The germline V gene has CDR1 SGHNT and CDR2 YYREEE (reference sequence). This CDR3 comprises 16 residues. In the original processing: The distant-metastasis classifier for papillary thyroid cancer was built from CDR3 differences across clinicopathological groups. MiXCR reprocessed the PCR reads for TCRdb. These V and J calls are TCRdb output, not the study's own analysis. The sample lists tens of thousands of clones; over 9.5% were seen once. Not a single patient had been given any form of treatment at any point before undergoing thyroid surgery.

The specimen was blood. The chain carries TRBV5-4 and TRBJ1-1, with 7 nucleotides matching TRBD1. The sequence was collected from a female donor with papillary thyroid cancer or a benign thyroid nodule (not recorded which). Some clones in this sample may be carry-over from other donors' samples. CDR3 residues: CASSNGTASLNTEAFF. In DNA, the CDR3 is TGTGCCAGCAGCAACGGGACAGCCAGCCTGAACACTGAAGCTTTCTTT. Together with reference TRBV5-4 and TRBJ1-1, the CDR3 gives the full variable domain: ETGVTQSPTHLIKTRGQQVTLRCSSQSGHNTVSWYQQALGQGPQFIFQYYREEENGRGNFPPRFSGLQFPNYSSELNVNALELDDSALYLCASSNGTASLNTEAFFGQGTRLTVV.